A selection of T cell receptor beta chains follows, all from one sample in a study of T cells in Graves' hyperthyroidism and ophthalmopathy. TCRdb recomputed calls from the multiplex PCR reads with MiXCR, one row per CDR3 protein. Found here are hundreds of thousands of distinct CDR3 sequences, approximately 15% of them singletons; the top ten hold 3.5% to 4.5%. Sequenced sample: blood. The receptors shown here come from a woman aged 40 to 50 with Graves' ophthalmopathy. Each CDR3 is given without its conserved first and last residue.

TRBJ1-1 | TRBV20-1 | SAEPQALMNTEAF
TRBJ2-2 | TRBV6-1 | ASSEVGLGPNTGELF
TRBJ2-5 | TRBV20-1 | SAIAPGPRETQY
TRBJ2-7 | TRBV7-2 | ASSLGDRGRGEQY
TRBJ2-5 | TRBV6-1 | ASARRTTGGTKETQY
TRBJ2-7 | TRBV20-1 | SARVTGLAASYEQY
TRBJ2-7 | TRBV7-6 | ASSHLDHEQY
TRBJ1-1 | TRBV20-1 | SARDAGQGGTEAF
TRBJ2-2 | TRBV10-3 | AISSGTSGRRTGELF
TRBJ1-5 | TRBV28 | ASSPPGVQPQH
TRBJ2-5 | TRBV2 | ASRSSGGVY
TRBJ2-7 | TRBV3-1 | ASSQRGTSGSSYEQY
TRBJ1-1 | TRBV5-1 | ASSLAPNTEAF
TRBJ2-5 | TRBV3-1 | ASSAYSGQETQY
TRBJ2-6 | TRBV15 | ATSSPGQGFGANVLT
TRBJ2-5 | TRBV12-3/TRBV12-4 | ASSQGQGLGETQY
TRBJ1-1 | TRBV28 | ASSLGNLMNTEAF
TRBJ2-7 | TRBV7-8 | ASSLGRGQGPPYEQY
TRBJ2-7 | TRBV12-3/TRBV12-4 | ASSLAGRRDEQY
TRBJ1-1 | TRBV7-3 | ASSLTGGLTNTEAF
TRBJ1-2 | TRBV19 | ASSIAPTGPGDGYT
TRBJ2-2 | TRBV29-1 | SVELARGGIITGELF
TRBJ2-5 | TRBV6-1 | ASSAPGAETQY
TRBJ2-5 | TRBV28 | ASTPNPGELGTQY
TRBJ2-7 | TRBV7-3 | ASSLGRGDEQY
TRBJ2-7 | TRBV9 | ASSRTSDPPPQCEQY
TRBJ1-6 | TRBV6-2/TRBV6-3 | ASLPGAGYNSPLH
TRBJ2-7 | TRBV4-2 | ASSPTGQGPYEQY
TRBJ1-1 | TRBV29-1 | SVDGQINTEAF
TRBJ1-5 | TRBV10-3 | AISEHHGQAVQPQH
TRBJ2-7 | TRBV7-2 | ASSFVGQGAYEQY
TRBJ2-5 | TRBV7-2 | ASSSGQALAQY
TRBJ1-1 | TRBV4-2 | ASSRTLVGVGGNTEAF
TRBJ2-7 | TRBV12-3/TRBV12-4 | ASSSTRGIAVYEQY
TRBJ2-7 | TRBV7-6 | ASSPSGTSPYEQY
TRBJ2-7 | TRBV2 | ASMGLIYEQY
TRBJ1-1 | TRBV19 | ASIRNSRSIMNTEAF
TRBJ1-1 | TRBV11-2 | ASSLDQQGFTEAF
TRBJ1-2 | TRBV27 | ASSQGPGYGYT
TRBJ1-6 | TRBV4-3 | ASRRDRSSYNSPLH
TRBJ1-5 | TRBV28 | ASSFGTGSYSNQPQH
TRBJ1-5 | TRBV29-1 | SAIDTARGPQH
TRBJ2-7 | TRBV7-2 | ASSRTAGAYEQY
TRBJ2-7 | TRBV6-5 | ASSYLLAGDLSYEQY
TRBJ2-2 | TRBV7-2 | ASSLNGPSGELF
TRBJ2-6 | TRBV28 | ASSFRPAGANVLT
TRBJ1-1 | TRBV15 | ATSRDRNTEAF
TRBJ1-5 | TRBV7-8 | ASSRSLGQGYNQPQH
TRBJ2-7 | TRBV6-2/TRBV6-3 | ASSYSISYEQY
TRBJ2-5 | TRBV6-2/TRBV6-3 | ASSLERTQTQY